In this sample, the clone carrying this T cell receptor beta chain turned up many times. The antigen remains unidentified. The data originate from a study of T cells in Graves' hyperthyroidism and ophthalmopathy. Study-level background: At initial diagnosis, before any treatment had begun, peripheral blood was obtained.

Hyperthyroidism had been newly diagnosed in patients aged 18 to 65, and its duration was under 2 months. The authors obtained PBMCs from about 9 ml of fresh peripheral blood. The germline gives CDR1 MDHEN, CDR2 SYDVKM. CDR3 length: 15 residues. Trimming removed 8 bases from V and 0 bases from J, with 14 bases in between. RNA transcripts yielded amplified TCR beta CDR3 regions. The HTBI primer set drove a first-round RT-PCR of the TCR CDR3. Via MiXCR, TCRdb re-called the multiplex PCR reads, giving one row per CDR3 protein. Here the sample spans fewer than 650,000 distinct CDR3 sequences, approximately 13% being singletons. Findings of the study overall: Blood also held most thyroid clonotypes expanded beyond 0.001.

The sample consisted of blood. The clonotype originates from a woman aged 30 to 39 with Graves' hyperthyroidism that later progressed to Graves' ophthalmopathy. This sequence joins TRBV28 and TRBJ2-1, with D possibly called TRBD1 or TRBD2 (5 bases each). CDR3 residues: CASVVAGSSYNEQFF. DNA for the CDR3: TGTGCCAGCGTCGTGGCAGGGAGCTCCTACAATGAGCAGTTCTTC.